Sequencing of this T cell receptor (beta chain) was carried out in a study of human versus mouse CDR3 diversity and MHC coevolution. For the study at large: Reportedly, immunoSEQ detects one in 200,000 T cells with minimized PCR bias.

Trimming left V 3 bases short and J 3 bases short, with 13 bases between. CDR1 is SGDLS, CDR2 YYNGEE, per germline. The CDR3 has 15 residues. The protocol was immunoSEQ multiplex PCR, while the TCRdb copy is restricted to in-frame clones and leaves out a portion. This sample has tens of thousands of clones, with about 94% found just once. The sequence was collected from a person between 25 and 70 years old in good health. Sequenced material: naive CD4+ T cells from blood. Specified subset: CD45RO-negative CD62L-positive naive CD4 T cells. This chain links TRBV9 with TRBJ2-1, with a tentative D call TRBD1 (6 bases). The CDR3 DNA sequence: TGTGCCAGCAGCGAGGGGAACAGGGTCTACAATGAGCAGTTCTTC. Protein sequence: CASSEGNRVYNEQFF. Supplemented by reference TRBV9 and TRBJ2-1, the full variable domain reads DSGVTQTPKHLITATGQRVTLRCSPRSGDLSVYWYQQSLDQGLQFLIQYYNGEERAKGNILERFSAQQFPDLHSELNLSSLELGDSALYFCASSEGNRVYNEQFFGPGTRLTVL.